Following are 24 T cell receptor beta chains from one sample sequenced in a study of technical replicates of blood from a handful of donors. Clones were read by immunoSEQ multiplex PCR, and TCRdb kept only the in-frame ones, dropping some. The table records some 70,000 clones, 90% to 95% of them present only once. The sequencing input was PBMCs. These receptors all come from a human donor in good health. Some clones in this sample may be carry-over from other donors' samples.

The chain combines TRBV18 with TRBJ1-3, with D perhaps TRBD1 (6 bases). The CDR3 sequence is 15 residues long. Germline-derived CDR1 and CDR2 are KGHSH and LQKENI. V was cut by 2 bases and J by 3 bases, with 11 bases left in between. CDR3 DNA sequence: TGTGCCAGCTCACCAGCACAGGGTATTGGAAACACCATATATTTT. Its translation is CASSPAQGIGNTIYF.

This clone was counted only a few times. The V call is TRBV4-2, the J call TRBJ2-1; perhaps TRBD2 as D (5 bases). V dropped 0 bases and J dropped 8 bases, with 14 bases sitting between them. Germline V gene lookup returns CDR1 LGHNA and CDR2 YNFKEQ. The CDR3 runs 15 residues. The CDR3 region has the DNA TGTGCCAGCAGCCAAGAACTACTAGGTGGCGATGAGCAGTTCTTC. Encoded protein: CASSQELLGGDEQFF.

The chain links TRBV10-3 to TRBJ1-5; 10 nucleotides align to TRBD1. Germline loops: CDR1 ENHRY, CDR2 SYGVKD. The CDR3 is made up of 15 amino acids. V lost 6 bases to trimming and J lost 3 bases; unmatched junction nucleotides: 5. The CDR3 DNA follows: TGTGCCATCAGCACCGGGACAGGGGACAATCAGCCCCAGCATTTT. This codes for CAISTGTGDNQPQHF.

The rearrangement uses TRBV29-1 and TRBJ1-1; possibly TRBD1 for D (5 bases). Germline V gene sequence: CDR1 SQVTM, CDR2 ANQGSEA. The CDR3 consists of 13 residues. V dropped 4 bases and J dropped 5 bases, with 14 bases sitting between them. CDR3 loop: CSVVGSGGTEAFF. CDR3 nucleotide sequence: TGCAGCGTTGTTGGCAGTGGGGGGACTGAAGCTTTCTTT.

The CDR3 DNA is TGCGCCAGCAGGCCCCAGGGTGTCTCCTACAATGAGCAGTTCTTC. It translates to CASRPQGVSYNEQFF. The gene calls are TRBV5-1 and TRBJ2-1; a weak D match, TRBD1 (5 bases). Trimming removed 5 bases from V and 0 bases from J, with 12 bases in between. CDR1 is SGHRS, CDR2 YFSETQ, per germline. The CDR3 covers 15 residues.

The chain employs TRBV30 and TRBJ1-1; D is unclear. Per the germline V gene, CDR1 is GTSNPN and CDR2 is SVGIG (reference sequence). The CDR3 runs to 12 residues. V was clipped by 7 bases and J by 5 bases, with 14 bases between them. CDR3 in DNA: TGTGCCTTCTCTCGCCTGCAGACTGAAGCTTTCTTT. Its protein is CAFSRLQTEAFF.

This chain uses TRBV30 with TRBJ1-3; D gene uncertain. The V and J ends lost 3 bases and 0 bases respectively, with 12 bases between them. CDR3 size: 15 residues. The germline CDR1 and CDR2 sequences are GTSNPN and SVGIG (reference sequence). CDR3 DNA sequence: TGTGCCTGGAGAGATCCGATGAGCTCTGGAAACACCATATATTTT. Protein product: CAWRDPMSSGNTIYF.

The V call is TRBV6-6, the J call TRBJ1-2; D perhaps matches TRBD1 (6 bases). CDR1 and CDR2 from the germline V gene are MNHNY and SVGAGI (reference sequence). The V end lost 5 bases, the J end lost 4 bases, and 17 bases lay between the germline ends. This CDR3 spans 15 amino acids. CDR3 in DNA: TGTGCCAGCAGTCAGTACGTACAGGGACCCTATGGCTACACCTTC. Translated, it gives CASSQYVQGPYGYTF.

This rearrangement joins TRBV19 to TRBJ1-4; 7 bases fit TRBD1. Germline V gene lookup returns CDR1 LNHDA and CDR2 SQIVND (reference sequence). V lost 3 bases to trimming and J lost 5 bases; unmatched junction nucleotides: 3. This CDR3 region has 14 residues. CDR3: CASSMTGLNEKLFF. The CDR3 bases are TGTGCCAGTAGTATGACAGGGCTGAATGAAAAACTGTTTTTT.

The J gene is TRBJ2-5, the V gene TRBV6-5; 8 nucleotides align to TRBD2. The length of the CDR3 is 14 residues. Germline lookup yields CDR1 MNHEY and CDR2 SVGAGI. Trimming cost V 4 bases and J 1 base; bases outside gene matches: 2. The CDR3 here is CASSFLAGQETQYF. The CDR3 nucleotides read TGTGCCAGCAGTTTTCTAGCGGGCCAAGAGACCCAGTACTTC.

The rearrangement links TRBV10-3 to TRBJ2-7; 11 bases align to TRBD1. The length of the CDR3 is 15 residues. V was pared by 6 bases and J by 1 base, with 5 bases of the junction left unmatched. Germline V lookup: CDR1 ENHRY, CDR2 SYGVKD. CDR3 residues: CAIRPGTGGSYEQYF. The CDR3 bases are TGTGCCATCAGACCGGGGACAGGGGGGTCCTACGAGCAGTACTTC.

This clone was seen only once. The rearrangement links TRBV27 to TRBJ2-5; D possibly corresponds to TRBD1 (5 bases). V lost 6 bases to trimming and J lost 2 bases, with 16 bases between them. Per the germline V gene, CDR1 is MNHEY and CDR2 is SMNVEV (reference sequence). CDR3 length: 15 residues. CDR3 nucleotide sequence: TGTGCCAGCAGACCCTGGACAAATCTTCAAGAGACCCAGTACTTC. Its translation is CASRPWTNLQETQYF.

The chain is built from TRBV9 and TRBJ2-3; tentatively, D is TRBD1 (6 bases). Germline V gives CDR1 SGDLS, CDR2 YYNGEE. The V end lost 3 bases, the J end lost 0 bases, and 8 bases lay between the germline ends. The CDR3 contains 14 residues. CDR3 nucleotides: TGTGCCAGCAGCGGAAGGGGGAGCACAGATACGCAGTATTTT. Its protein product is CASSGRGSTDTQYF.

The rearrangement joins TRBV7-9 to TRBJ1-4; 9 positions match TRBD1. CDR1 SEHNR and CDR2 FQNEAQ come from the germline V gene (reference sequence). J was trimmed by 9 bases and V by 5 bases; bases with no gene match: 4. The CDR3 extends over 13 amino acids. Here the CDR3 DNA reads TGTGCCAGCAGCATGGGACAGGGCCAAAAACTGTTTTTT. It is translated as CASSMGQGQKLFF. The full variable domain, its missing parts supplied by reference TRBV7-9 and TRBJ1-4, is DTGVSQNPRHKITKRGQNVTFRCDPISEHNRLYWYRQTLGQGPEFLTYFQNEAQLEKSRLLSDRFSAERPKGSFSTLEIQRTEQGDSAMYLCASSMGQGQKLFFGSGTQLSVL.

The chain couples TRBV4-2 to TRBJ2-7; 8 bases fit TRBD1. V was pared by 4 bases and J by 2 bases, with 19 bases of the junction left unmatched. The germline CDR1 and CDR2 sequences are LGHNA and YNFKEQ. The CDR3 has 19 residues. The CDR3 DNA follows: TGTGCCAGCAGCCCGTATGGACAGGGTAAAGGTTTTGCTGCCTACGAGCAGTACTTC. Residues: CASSPYGQGKGFAAYEQYF.

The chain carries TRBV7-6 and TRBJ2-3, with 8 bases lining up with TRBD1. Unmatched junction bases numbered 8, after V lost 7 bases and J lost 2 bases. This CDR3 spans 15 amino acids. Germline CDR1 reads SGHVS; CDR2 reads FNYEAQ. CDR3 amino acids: CASNKGQGHTDTQYF. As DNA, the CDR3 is TGTGCCAGCAACAAAGGACAGGGACACACAGATACGCAGTATTTT.

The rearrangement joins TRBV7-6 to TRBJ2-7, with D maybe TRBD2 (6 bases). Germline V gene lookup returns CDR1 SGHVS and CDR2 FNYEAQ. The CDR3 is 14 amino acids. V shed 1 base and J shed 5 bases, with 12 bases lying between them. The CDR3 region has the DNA TGTGCCAGCAGCTTAGGACGGGAGAGTAACGAGCAGTACTTC. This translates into CASSLGRESNEQYF.

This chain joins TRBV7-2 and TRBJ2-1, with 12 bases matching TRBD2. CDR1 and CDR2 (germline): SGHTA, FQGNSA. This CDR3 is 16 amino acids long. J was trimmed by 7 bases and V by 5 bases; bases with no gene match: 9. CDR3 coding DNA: TGTGCCAGCAGCACCCCGACTAGCGGGAGACGAAATGAGCAGTTCTTC. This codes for CASSTPTSGRRNEQFF.

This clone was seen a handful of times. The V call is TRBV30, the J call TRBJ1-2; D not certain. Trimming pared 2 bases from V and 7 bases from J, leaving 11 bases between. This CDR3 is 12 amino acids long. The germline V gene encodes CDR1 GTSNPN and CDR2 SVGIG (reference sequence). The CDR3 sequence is CAWSISARGYTF. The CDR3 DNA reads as TGTGCCTGGAGTATCTCCGCGCGTGGCTACACCTTC.

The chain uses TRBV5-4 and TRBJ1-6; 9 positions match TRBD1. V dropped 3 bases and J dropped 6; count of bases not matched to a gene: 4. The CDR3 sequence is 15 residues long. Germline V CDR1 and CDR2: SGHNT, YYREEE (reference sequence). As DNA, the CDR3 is TGTGCCAGCAGCTCGGGACAGGGTTTTAATTCACCCCTCCACTTT. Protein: CASSSGQGFNSPLHF.

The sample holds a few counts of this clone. In DNA form, the CDR3 reads TGTGCCAGCAGCTTATTTCACAGGGGAGAGACCCAGTACTTC. Its translation: CASSLFHRGETQYF. The gene calls are TRBV7-8 and TRBJ2-5; TRBD1 aligns across 7 bases. Germline lookup yields CDR1 SGHVS and CDR2 FQNEAQ. The CDR3 is 14 residues long. Trimming cost V 2 bases and J 4 bases; bases outside gene matches: 4.

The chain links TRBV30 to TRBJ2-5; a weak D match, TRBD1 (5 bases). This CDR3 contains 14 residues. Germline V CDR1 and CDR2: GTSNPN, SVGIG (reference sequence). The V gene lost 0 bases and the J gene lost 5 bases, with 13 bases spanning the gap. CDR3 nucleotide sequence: TGTGCCTGGAGTGTACTGGCAGGGCGGGAGACCCAGTACTTC. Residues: CAWSVLAGRETQYF.

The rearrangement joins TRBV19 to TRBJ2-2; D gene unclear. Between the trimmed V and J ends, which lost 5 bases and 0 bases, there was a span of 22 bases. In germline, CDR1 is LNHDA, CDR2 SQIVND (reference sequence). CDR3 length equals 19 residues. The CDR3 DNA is TGTGCCAGTAGTCCCCACCTCGGTGGCAGTGGAGCGAACACCGGGGAGCTGTTTTTT. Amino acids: CASSPHLGGSGANTGELFF. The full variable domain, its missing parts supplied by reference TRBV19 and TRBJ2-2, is DGGITQSPKYLFRKEGQNVTLSCEQNLNHDAMYWYRQDPGQGLRLIYYSQIVNDFQKGDIAEGYSVSREKKESFPLTVTSAQKNPTAFYLCASSPHLGGSGANTGELFFGEGSRLTVL.

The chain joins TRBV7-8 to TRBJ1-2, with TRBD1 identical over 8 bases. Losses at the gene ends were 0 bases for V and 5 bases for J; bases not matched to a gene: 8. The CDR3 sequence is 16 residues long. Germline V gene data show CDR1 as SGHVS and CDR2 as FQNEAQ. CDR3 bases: TGTGCCAGCAGCTTAGCGAGGCAGGGGGCATTATATGGCTACACCTTC. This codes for CASSLARQGALYGYTF. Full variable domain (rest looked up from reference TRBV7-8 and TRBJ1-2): GAGVSQSPRYKVAKRGQDVALRCDPISGHVSLFWYQQALGQGPEFLTYFQNEAQLDKSGLPSDRFFAERPEGSVSTLKIQRTQQEDSAVYLCASSLARQGALYGYTFGSGTRLTVV.